In this sample, the clone carrying this T cell receptor (beta chain) turned up many times. The data belong to a study of T cell repertoires in cytomegalovirus infection. Germline V CDR1 and CDR2: SGHTA, FQGNSA. The CDR3 is 16 residues long. V lost 3 bases to trimming and J lost 4 bases; unmatched junction nucleotides: 8. TCRdb ran MiXCR on the reads and lists one entry per CDR3 protein. The sample lists more than 400,000 distinct CDR3 sequences; around 27% were seen once. The receptor's source is a human donor in good health (CMV status not recorded). Some clones in this sample may be carry-over from other donors' samples. The rearrangement links TRBV7-2 to TRBJ2-7; 11 bases are a match to TRBD2. Sequencing input: PBMCs. CDR3 region: CASSLGTLAGVYEQYF. DNA of the CDR3: TGTGCCAGCAGCTTGGGGACACTAGCGGGAGTGTACGAGCAGTACTTC.